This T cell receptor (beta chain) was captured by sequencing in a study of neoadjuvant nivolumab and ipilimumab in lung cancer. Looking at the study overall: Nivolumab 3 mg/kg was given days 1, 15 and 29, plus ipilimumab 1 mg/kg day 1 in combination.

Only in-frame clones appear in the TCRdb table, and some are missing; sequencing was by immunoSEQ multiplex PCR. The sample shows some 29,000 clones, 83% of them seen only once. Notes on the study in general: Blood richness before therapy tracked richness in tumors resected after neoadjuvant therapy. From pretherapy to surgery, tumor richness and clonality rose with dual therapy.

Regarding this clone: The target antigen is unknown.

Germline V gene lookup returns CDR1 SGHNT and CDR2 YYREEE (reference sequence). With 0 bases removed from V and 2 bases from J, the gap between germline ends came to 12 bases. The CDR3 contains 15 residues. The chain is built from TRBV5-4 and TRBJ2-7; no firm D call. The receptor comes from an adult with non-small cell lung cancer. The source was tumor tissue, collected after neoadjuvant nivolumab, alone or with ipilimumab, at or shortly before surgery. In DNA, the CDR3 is TGTGCCAGCAGCTTGGGCGGTCGGTCCACCTACGAGCAGTACTTC. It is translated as CASSLGGRSTYEQYF.